Listed below are T cell receptor beta chains from one sample, sequenced in a study of shared clonotypes between healthy human individuals. Profiling relied on immunoSEQ multiplex PCR, and the TCRdb table lists in-frame clones only, not all of them. Among some 200,000 clones listed, 50% to 80% were seen once. Sequences were obtained from memory CD4+ T cells sorted from blood. These receptors were taken from a man aged 25-45 years in good health. Both conserved end residues are part of each CDR3. D genes are given only for firm matches. Not all rows give a size; the values are once, few, many and, for expanded clones, a class.

j_gene: TRBJ2-2; abundance: -; v_gene: TRBV19; d_gene: -; CDR3aa: CASSITDLAGELFF; CDR3nt: TGTGCCAGTAGTATTACAGATCTCGCCGGGGAGCTGTTTTTT
j_gene: TRBJ2-1; abundance: -; v_gene: TRBV6-1; d_gene: -; CDR3aa: CASSDRLRSLF; CDR3nt: TGTGCCAGCAGTGATAGGTTGAGATCTCTCTTC
j_gene: TRBJ1-3; abundance: -; v_gene: TRBV5-6; d_gene: TRBD1; CDR3aa: CASSPLDRAGNTIYF; CDR3nt: TGTGCCAGCAGCCCCTTGGACAGGGCTGGAAACACCATATATTTT
j_gene: TRBJ2-7; abundance: -; v_gene: TRBV5-4; d_gene: TRBD2; CDR3aa: CASTPGGAVESYEQYF; CDR3nt: TGTGCCAGCACCCCCGGGGGGGCAGTTGAGTCCTACGAGCAGTACTTC
j_gene: TRBJ2-7; abundance: once; v_gene: TRBV5-8; d_gene: TRBD1; CDR3aa: CASSPRDRDYEQYF; CDR3nt: TGTGCCAGCAGCCCAAGAGACAGGGACTACGAGCAGTACTTC
j_gene: TRBJ1-4; abundance: once; v_gene: TRBV5-6; d_gene: -; CDR3aa: CASSLTRRGRLPNEKLFF; CDR3nt: TGTGCCAGCAGCTTGACGAGACGGGGACGTTTGCCTAATGAAAAACTGTTTTTT
j_gene: TRBJ2-7; abundance: once; v_gene: TRBV7-2; d_gene: -; CDR3aa: CASSAQLGAYEQYF; CDR3nt: TGTGCCAGCAGCGCTCAACTAGGGGCCTACGAGCAGTACTTC
j_gene: TRBJ2-2; abundance: -; v_gene: TRBV29-1; d_gene: -; CDR3aa: CSAGLEMNTGELFF; CDR3nt: TGCAGCGCCGGACTGGAGATGAACACCGGGGAGCTGTTTTTT
j_gene: TRBJ2-7; abundance: -; v_gene: TRBV9; d_gene: -; CDR3aa: CASGGAGGRSYEQYF; CDR3nt: TGTGCCAGCGGGGGCGCGGGCGGACGTTCCTACGAGCAGTACTTC
j_gene: TRBJ2-7; abundance: -; v_gene: TRBV29-1; d_gene: -; CDR3aa: CSVQVATGYEQYF; CDR3nt: TGCAGCGTTCAGGTCGCCACTGGGTACGAGCAGTACTTC
j_gene: TRBJ2-3; abundance: -; v_gene: TRBV19; d_gene: -; CDR3aa: CASSIRADTDTQYF; CDR3nt: TGTGCCAGTAGTATACGGGCGGACACAGATACGCAGTATTTT
j_gene: TRBJ2-5; abundance: many; v_gene: TRBV18; d_gene: TRBD2; CDR3aa: CASSPPGGETQYF; CDR3nt: TGTGCCAGCTCACCACCGGGGGGGGAGACCCAGTACTTC
j_gene: TRBJ1-2; abundance: -; v_gene: TRBV15; d_gene: -; CDR3aa: CATSRDYGAHYGYTF; CDR3nt: TGTGCCACCAGCAGAGACTACGGGGCACACTATGGCTACACCTTC
j_gene: TRBJ2-5; abundance: -; v_gene: TRBV9; d_gene: TRBD2; CDR3aa: CASSARTGGETQYF; CDR3nt: TGTGCCAGCAGCGCCCGTACGGGGGGGGAGACCCAGTACTTC
j_gene: TRBJ1-2; abundance: -; v_gene: TRBV7-2; d_gene: TRBD1; CDR3aa: CASSLRDRGPDGYTF; CDR3nt: TGTGCCAGCAGCCTCAGGGACAGGGGGCCCGATGGCTACACCTTC
j_gene: TRBJ2-1; abundance: -; v_gene: TRBV7-8; d_gene: TRBD2; CDR3aa: CASSFSGTSGVQFF; CDR3nt: TGTGCCAGCAGCTTTTCCGGGACTAGCGGGGTGCAGTTCTTC
j_gene: TRBJ2-1; abundance: many; v_gene: TRBV5-4; d_gene: TRBD2; CDR3aa: CASSQGLDYNEQFF; CDR3nt: TGTGCCAGCAGCCAGGGACTAGACTACAATGAGCAGTTCTTC
j_gene: TRBJ2-1; abundance: -; v_gene: TRBV11-2; d_gene: -; CDR3aa: CASSYRTVNEQFF; CDR3nt: TGTGCCAGCAGCTACCGGACTGTCAATGAGCAGTTCTTC
j_gene: TRBJ2-1; abundance: once; v_gene: TRBV27; d_gene: -; CDR3aa: CASSPPSSTYNEQFF; CDR3nt: TGTGCCAGCAGTCCCCCAAGTAGCACCTACAATGAGCAGTTCTTC
j_gene: TRBJ2-7; abundance: many; v_gene: TRBV7-9; d_gene: -; CDR3aa: CASSFGGASYEQYF; CDR3nt: TGTGCCAGCAGCTTTGGCGGAGCCTCCTACGAGCAGTACTTC
j_gene: TRBJ2-1; abundance: -; v_gene: TRBV7-8; d_gene: -; CDR3aa: CASSPGPPSYNEQFF; CDR3nt: TGTGCCAGCAGCCCGGGACCCCCCTCCTACAATGAGCAGTTCTTC
j_gene: TRBJ1-2; abundance: -; v_gene: TRBV11-2; d_gene: -; CDR3aa: CASSSDPNYGYTF; CDR3nt: TGTGCCAGCAGCTCGGACCCTAACTATGGCTACACCTTC
j_gene: TRBJ2-1; abundance: once; v_gene: TRBV7-9; d_gene: TRBD1; CDR3aa: CASSSGTGPYNEQFF; CDR3nt: TGTGCCAGCAGCTCCGGGACAGGTCCCTACAATGAGCAGTTCTTC
j_gene: TRBJ1-1; abundance: -; v_gene: TRBV7-9; d_gene: -; CDR3aa: CASSLSGKNTEAFF; CDR3nt: TGTGCCAGCAGCTTATCGGGGAAGAACACTGAAGCTTTCTTT
j_gene: TRBJ1-2; abundance: few; v_gene: TRBV2; d_gene: TRBD1; CDR3aa: CASREDRSNYGYTF; CDR3nt: TGTGCCAGCAGAGAGGACAGGTCTAACTATGGCTACACCTTC
j_gene: TRBJ2-1; abundance: -; v_gene: TRBV11-2; d_gene: -; CDR3aa: CASTGADEQFF; CDR3nt: TGTGCCAGTACGGGGGCGGATGAGCAGTTCTTC
j_gene: TRBJ2-3; abundance: -; v_gene: TRBV11-3; d_gene: TRBD1; CDR3aa: CASSSKRDSYTDTQYF; CDR3nt: TGTGCCAGCAGCTCAAAAAGGGACAGCTACACAGATACGCAGTATTTT
j_gene: TRBJ1-5; abundance: -; v_gene: TRBV6-1; d_gene: -; CDR3aa: CASSEQIYSNQPQHF; CDR3nt: TGTGCCAGCAGTGAGCAGATATATAGCAATCAGCCCCAGCATTTT
j_gene: TRBJ1-4; abundance: -; v_gene: TRBV4-3; d_gene: -; CDR3aa: CASSQDAGTGNEKLFF; CDR3nt: TGCGCCAGCAGCCAAGATGCAGGGACGGGGAATGAAAAACTGTTTTTT
j_gene: TRBJ2-2; abundance: -; v_gene: TRBV4-3; d_gene: TRBD1; CDR3aa: CASSVRDRNTGELFF; CDR3nt: TGCGCCAGCAGCGTCCGGGACAGGAACACCGGGGAGCTGTTTTTT
j_gene: TRBJ2-7; abundance: -; v_gene: TRBV5-8; d_gene: TRBD1; CDR3aa: CASSLEGGVQYF; CDR3nt: TGTGCCAGCAGCTTGGAAGGGGGCGTGCAGTACTTC
j_gene: TRBJ2-5; abundance: few; v_gene: TRBV5-6; d_gene: -; CDR3aa: CASSPTSSQTQYF; CDR3nt: TGTGCCAGCAGCCCAACTAGCAGCCAGACCCAGTACTTC
j_gene: TRBJ2-5; abundance: -; v_gene: TRBV7-2; d_gene: TRBD1; CDR3aa: CASRPRGQETQYF; CDR3nt: TGTGCCAGCAGACCAAGGGGGCAGGAGACCCAGTACTTC
j_gene: TRBJ2-7; abundance: -; v_gene: TRBV2; d_gene: -; CDR3aa: CASSRDFSYEQYF; CDR3nt: TGTGCCAGCAGTCGGGACTTCTCCTACGAGCAGTACTTC
j_gene: TRBJ1-4; abundance: -; v_gene: TRBV6-1; d_gene: -; CDR3aa: CASSEGGDSEKLFF; CDR3nt: TGTGCCAGCAGTGAAGGGGGAGACAGTGAAAAACTGTTTTTT
j_gene: TRBJ2-6; abundance: -; v_gene: TRBV15; d_gene: -; CDR3aa: CATSSRQIVSGANVLTF; CDR3nt: TGTGCCACCAGCTCCCGCCAGATTGTCTCTGGGGCCAACGTCCTGACTTTC
j_gene: TRBJ2-7; abundance: -; v_gene: TRBV28; d_gene: TRBD1; CDR3aa: CASNTQGQGGYEQYF; CDR3nt: TGTGCCAGCAACACTCAGGGACAGGGGGGATACGAGCAGTACTTC
j_gene: TRBJ2-3; abundance: once; v_gene: TRBV11-2; d_gene: -; CDR3aa: CASSRFPTDTQYF; CDR3nt: TGTGCCAGCAGCCGATTCCCCACAGATACGCAGTATTTT
j_gene: TRBJ2-3; abundance: many; v_gene: TRBV5-4; d_gene: -; CDR3aa: CASSSIPSREDTQYF; CDR3nt: TGTGCCAGCAGCTCCATTCCTTCGAGGGAAGATACGCAGTATTTT
j_gene: TRBJ2-1; abundance: -; v_gene: TRBV5-6; d_gene: TRBD2; CDR3aa: CASSTGTSGTHYNEQFF; CDR3nt: TGTGCCAGCAGCACAGGGACTAGCGGGACGCACTACAATGAGCAGTTCTTC
j_gene: TRBJ1-4; abundance: -; v_gene: TRBV27; d_gene: -; CDR3aa: CASSLQGLQSNEKLFF; CDR3nt: TGTGCCAGCAGTTTACAGGGATTGCAAAGTAATGAAAAACTGTTTTTT
j_gene: TRBJ2-1; abundance: -; v_gene: TRBV5-5; d_gene: -; CDR3aa: CASSSSGTLNEQFF; CDR3nt: TGTGCCAGCAGCTCTTCCGGGACACTCAATGAGCAGTTCTTC
j_gene: TRBJ1-1; abundance: -; v_gene: TRBV5-1; d_gene: TRBD1; CDR3aa: CASSFNRGNTEAFF; CDR3nt: TGCGCCAGCAGCTTCAACAGGGGGAACACTGAAGCTTTCTTT
j_gene: TRBJ1-2; abundance: -; v_gene: TRBV5-4; d_gene: -; CDR3aa: CASSLLPDGYTF; CDR3nt: TGTGCCAGCAGCTTGTTACCGGATGGCTACACCTTC
j_gene: TRBJ2-3; abundance: few; v_gene: TRBV11-3; d_gene: -; CDR3aa: CASSLDGASTDTQYF; CDR3nt: TGTGCCAGCAGCTTAGATGGAGCTAGCACAGATACGCAGTATTTT
j_gene: TRBJ2-2; abundance: -; v_gene: TRBV19; d_gene: -; CDR3aa: CASSPGAGELFF; CDR3nt: TGTGCCAGTAGCCCGGGAGCCGGGGAGCTGTTTTTT
j_gene: TRBJ2-1; abundance: -; v_gene: TRBV9; d_gene: -; CDR3aa: CASSVGGPPYNEQFF; CDR3nt: TGTGCCAGCAGCGTAGGGGGTCCCCCCTACAATGAGCAGTTCTTC
j_gene: TRBJ1-1; abundance: once; v_gene: TRBV7-9; d_gene: -; CDR3aa: CASSAEGGTEAFF; CDR3nt: TGTGCCAGCAGCGCCGAGGGGGGCACTGAAGCTTTCTTT
j_gene: TRBJ1-1; abundance: -; v_gene: TRBV18; d_gene: -; CDR3aa: CASSQGKNTEAFF; CDR3nt: TGTGCCAGCTCACAGGGAAAGAACACTGAAGCTTTCTTT
j_gene: TRBJ1-2; abundance: once; v_gene: TRBV29-1; d_gene: -; CDR3aa: CSVEGGLGNAGYTF; CDR3nt: TGCAGCGTTGAAGGGGGGTTAGGGAACGCTGGCTACACCTTC
j_gene: TRBJ2-2; abundance: -; v_gene: TRBV11-3; d_gene: TRBD1; CDR3aa: CASSPISRQGAGGELFF; CDR3nt: TGTGCCAGCAGCCCAATATCCCGACAGGGGGCCGGCGGGGAGCTGTTTTTT
j_gene: TRBJ1-3; abundance: -; v_gene: TRBV2; d_gene: -; CDR3aa: CASRKTGLSGNTIYF; CDR3nt: TGTGCCAGCAGGAAGACAGGCCTCTCTGGAAACACCATATATTTT
j_gene: TRBJ1-1; abundance: -; v_gene: TRBV6-6; d_gene: -; CDR3aa: CASSYELRGTEAFF; CDR3nt: TGTGCCAGCAGTTACGAGTTAAGGGGCACTGAAGCTTTCTTT
j_gene: TRBJ2-5; abundance: many; v_gene: TRBV19; d_gene: TRBD2; CDR3aa: CASRVAGSETQYF; CDR3nt: TGTGCCAGTCGGGTAGCGGGGTCGGAGACCCAGTACTTC
j_gene: TRBJ2-7; abundance: -; v_gene: TRBV11-2; d_gene: -; CDR3aa: CASSLIGRDEQYF; CDR3nt: TGTGCCAGCAGCTTAATTGGGCGAGACGAGCAGTACTTC
j_gene: TRBJ2-1; abundance: -; v_gene: TRBV21-1; d_gene: -; CDR3aa: CASTPGPYNEQFF; CDR3nt: TGTGCCAGCACCCCGGGACCCTACAATGAGCAGTTCTTC
j_gene: TRBJ2-7; abundance: few; v_gene: TRBV28; d_gene: TRBD2; CDR3aa: CASRVREDLEQYF; CDR3nt: TGTGCCAGCAGAGTCCGGGAGGATCTCGAGCAGTACTTC
j_gene: TRBJ2-7; abundance: -; v_gene: TRBV18; d_gene: -; CDR3aa: CASSTSTRPYEQYF; CDR3nt: TGTGCCAGCTCAACCTCGACCCGGCCCTACGAGCAGTACTTC
j_gene: TRBJ2-1; abundance: -; v_gene: TRBV13; d_gene: TRBD2; CDR3aa: CASRLAGEGDEQFF; CDR3nt: TGTGCCAGCCGTTTAGCGGGAGAGGGTGATGAGCAGTTCTTC